The T cell receptor (beta chain) described here comes from a study of T cell repertoires in cytomegalovirus infection. TCRdb passed the reads through MiXCR, listing each CDR3 protein once. The sample consists of 250,000 to 300,000 distinct CDR3 sequences, approximately 17% of them appearing once. V dropped 0 bases and J dropped 0; count of bases not matched to a gene: 8. Per germline, CDR1 SGHRS and CDR2 YFSETQ. This CDR3 spans 17 amino acids. In the case of this clonotype: Its antigen is still unknown.

Overall study results and limits: Frequencies of public TCR beta families were cumulated, and this identified carriers of CMV plus the relevant HLA. Dominating the ex vivo response were TCR beta clonotypes that were CMV-specific and HLA-C-restricted.

The V call is TRBV5-1, the J call TRBJ1-1; 7 bases fit TRBD1. The sequencing input was CD8+ T cells from PBMCs. The receptor's source is a human donor in good health (CMV status not recorded). Some clones in this sample may be carry-over from other donors' samples. The CDR3 sequence: CASSLEGAWIMNTEAFF. CDR3 nucleotide sequence: TGCGCCAGCAGCTTGGAGGGGGCTTGGATCATGAACACTGAAGCTTTCTTT.